These 20 T cell receptor beta chains share one sample of origin, sequenced in a study of T cells after yellow fever vaccination. MiXCR was run by TCRdb on the 5' RACE reads, yielding one entry per CDR3 protein. The sample records some 390,000 distinct CDR3 sequences, roughly a sixth being singletons. This specimen was PBMCs, taken before the yellow fever booster vaccination. The receptors stem from a man between 18 and 29 years old who received the YFV17D yellow fever vaccine.

This chain uses TRBV7-3 with TRBJ1-5, with D hard to call. Between the trimmed V and J ends, which lost 5 bases and 7 bases, there was a span of 12 bases. CDR1 is SGHTA and CDR2 is FQGTGA in the germline V gene. The CDR3 runs 13 residues. The CDR3 DNA sequence: TGTGCCAGCAGCCTGGACGGGATCCAGCCCCAGCATTTT. Protein product: CASSLDGIQPQHF. The full variable domain, completed using reference TRBV7-3 and TRBJ1-5, is GAGVSQTPSNKVTEKGKYVELRCDPISGHTALYWYRQSLGQGPEFLIYFQGTGAADDSGLPNDRFFAVRPEGSVSTLKIQRTERGDSAVYLCASSLDGIQPQHFGDGTRLSIL.

This clonotype was counted a few times. V is TRBV11-2 and J is TRBJ2-3; 7 nucleotides match TRBD2. The ends lost 4 bases at V and 7 bases at J; junction bases unmatched: 8. The germline V gene has CDR1 SGHAT and CDR2 FQNNGV. The CDR3 totals 14 residues. CDR3 in amino acids: CASSYRSGGNTQYF. CDR3 bases: TGTGCCAGCAGCTACCGCTCGGGGGGAAATACGCAGTATTTT. Complete variable domain (other parts from reference TRBV11-2 and TRBJ2-3): EAGVAQSPRYKIIEKRQSVAFWCNPISGHATLYWYQQILGQGPKLLIQFQNNGVVDDSQLPKDRFSAERLKGVDSTLKIQPAKLEDSAVYLCASSYRSGGNTQYFGPGTRLTVL.

This clonotype was seen more than once but under ten times. The chain employs TRBV20-1 and TRBJ2-3, with D unresolved. This CDR3 region has 12 residues. Germline V gives CDR1 DFQATT, CDR2 SNEGSKA (reference sequence). Trimming stripped 0 bases from V and 4 bases from J, with 5 bases between. CDR3 residues: CSAREGADTQYF. The CDR3 DNA reads TGCAGTGCTAGAGAGGGTGCAGATACGCAGTATTTT.

This chain links TRBV7-3 with TRBJ1-3, with 8 bases matching TRBD1. V gave up 3 bases and J gave up 2 bases; unmatched junction bases: 3. In germline, CDR1 is SGHTA, CDR2 FQGTGA. This CDR3 is 15 amino acids long. The CDR3 here is CASSFGTGPGNTIYF. Here the CDR3 DNA reads TGTGCCAGCAGCTTCGGGACAGGCCCTGGAAACACCATATATTTT.

There are a few counts of this clonotype. The rearrangement uses TRBV6-5 and TRBJ1-5; the D gene is possibly TRBD1 (5 bases). V lost 5 bases to trimming and J lost 2 bases, with 19 bases between them. CDR1 is MNHEY and CDR2 is SVGAGI in the germline V gene. This CDR3 region has 17 residues. The CDR3 spells CASSSYTGGIGNQPQHF. The CDR3 nucleotides are TGTGCCAGCAGTAGCTACACGGGGGGGATAGGCAATCAGCCCCAGCATTTT.

The genes are TRBV15 and TRBJ2-3; D ambiguous. The CDR3 runs to 13 residues. Trimming took off 0 bases at V and 7 bases at J, with 8 bases between the two ends. Looked up from germline, CDR1 is LNHNV and CDR2 is YYDKDF (reference sequence). As DNA, the CDR3 is TGTGCCACCAGCAGAGATCACGGGCATACGCAGTATTTT. This encodes CATSRDHGHTQYF.

This clonotype showed up just a few times. The gene calls are TRBV6-2 or TRBV6-3 and TRBJ2-1; TRBD2 agrees at 12 bases. The CDR3 is 18 amino acids. The germline gives CDR1 MNHEY, CDR2 SVGEGT. V shed 0 bases and J 5 bases; nucleotides not matched to a gene: 8. This CDR3 is CASSYSSRLAGGDNEQFF. CDR3 bases: TGTGCCAGCAGTTACTCCTCCCGGCTAGCGGGGGGGGACAATGAGCAGTTCTTC.

The chain links TRBV20-1 to TRBJ2-6; D is ambiguous. The V gene lost 4 bases and the J gene lost 0 bases, with 16 bases spanning the gap. This CDR3 is 17 amino acids long. Germline loops: CDR1 DFQATT, CDR2 SNEGSKA (reference sequence). The CDR3 nucleotides read TGCAGTGCTAATAGCCGCAACAGTATCTCTGGGGCCAACGTCCTGACTTTC. Its translation: CSANSRNSISGANVLTF.

This chain connects TRBV5-6 to TRBJ1-2, with D hard to call. CDR1 is SGHDT, CDR2 YYEEEE, per germline. The CDR3 loop spans 17 amino acids. Trimming removed 0 bases from V and 7 bases from J, with 22 bases in between. The CDR3: CASSLVEGGSPKAGYTF. The CDR3 DNA sequence: TGTGCCAGCAGCTTGGTCGAGGGCGGCAGCCCTAAGGCTGGCTACACCTTC.

This chain uses TRBV20-1 with TRBJ2-5; D uncertain. The ends were cut back, 0 bases at V and 3 bases at J, with 11 bases in the middle. The CDR3 covers 14 residues. Per the germline V gene, CDR1 is DFQATT and CDR2 is SNEGSKA (reference sequence). The CDR3 loop is CSARDTPSKETQYF. In nucleotides, the CDR3 is TGCAGTGCTAGAGATACCCCTTCCAAAGAGACCCAGTACTTC.

A few counts support this clonotype. The chain is built from TRBV12-3 or TRBV12-4 and TRBJ1-6, with D uncertain. Trimming removed 2 bases at V and 7 bases at J, with 9 bases between. The CDR3 covers 14 residues. DNA for the CDR3: TGTGCCAGCAGTTTAAGGCGGATCAATTCACCCCTCCACTTT. Translation gives CASSLRRINSPLHF.

The sample holds a few counts of this clonotype. The rearrangement links TRBV20-1 to TRBJ2-7; 8 bases line up with TRBD1. CDR1 DFQATT and CDR2 SNEGSKA come from the germline V gene (reference sequence). Trimming at V came to 1 base and at J to 6 bases, leaving 11 bases not matched to a gene. The CDR3 covers 15 residues. The CDR3 loop reads CSARVLETGDLEQYF. The CDR3 nucleotides are TGCAGTGCTAGAGTATTAGAGACAGGGGACCTCGAGCAGTACTTC.

The J gene is TRBJ2-3, the V gene TRBV6-2 or TRBV6-3; TRBD1 is a possible D gene (6 bases). Trimming cost V 2 bases and J 0 bases, with 15 bases left between them. Germline V gene data show CDR1 as MNHEY and CDR2 as SVGEGT. The CDR3 sequence is 17 residues long. The CDR3 spells CASSYPTRGPSTDTQYF. CDR3 nucleotide sequence: TGTGCCAGCAGTTACCCAACCAGGGGACCCAGCACAGATACGCAGTATTTT.

This clonotype has more than one count but fewer than ten. The V and J genes are TRBV6-4 and TRBJ2-3; the match to TRBD2 covers 7 bases. The CDR3 contains 16 residues. Germline V gene data show CDR1 as MRHNA and CDR2 as SNTAGT. J lost 2 bases, V lost 0 bases, and 5 bases had no gene match. CDR3 loop: CASSDSGRGITDTQYF. CDR3 nucleotide sequence: TGTGCCAGCAGTGACTCGGGGCGGGGGATCACAGATACGCAGTATTTT.

The genes are TRBV5-6 and TRBJ1-5, with a weak D call TRBD1 (6 bases). CDR1 SGHDT and CDR2 YYEEEE come from the germline V gene. V was clipped by 0 bases and J by 4 bases, with 11 bases between them. There are 15 residues in the CDR3. The CDR3 DNA reads as TGTGCCAGCAGCTTGGGGCAGGGGTATAATCAGCCCCAGCATTTT. Protein sequence: CASSLGQGYNQPQHF.

The chain recombines TRBV21-1 with TRBJ2-6; the D call in the table, TRBD1, was not verified against the DNA. TRBV21-1 is a pseudogene locus. This CDR3 has 22 residues. The CDR3 protein is CASSSRDASNAPLSSGANVLTF. CDR3 DNA sequence: TGTGCCAGCAGCAGCCGGGACGCCTCCAATGCCCCTTTAAGCTCTGGGGCCAACGTCCTGACTTTC.

At least ten counts were recorded for this clonotype. V and J are TRBV20-1 and TRBJ1-2, with D possibly matching TRBD1 (6 bases). Germline loops: CDR1 DFQATT, CDR2 SNEGSKA (reference sequence). This CDR3 contains 13 residues. V was cut by 4 bases and J by 0 bases, with 9 bases left in between. The DNA of the CDR3 is TGCAGTGCTAAGGGGGGAGCTAACTATGGCTACACCTTC. Amino acids: CSAKGGANYGYTF.

This clonotype was detected only a few times. Here the CDR3 reads CASSVVRSGANVLTF. As DNA, the CDR3 is TGTGCCAGCAGCGTGGTCCGCTCTGGGGCCAACGTCCTGACTTTC. V gene TRBV9 combines with J gene TRBJ2-6; D is ambiguous. Trimming shortened V by 2 bases and J by 0 bases, and 6 bases separated the two germline ends. The CDR3 consists of 15 residues. Looked up from germline, CDR1 is SGDLS and CDR2 is YYNGEE.

This chain uses TRBV4-3 with TRBJ1-1; possibly TRBD1 for D (5 bases). CDR1 LGHNA and CDR2 YSLEER come from the germline V gene. V was pared by 3 bases and J by 0 bases, with 8 bases between. The CDR3 length is 14 residues. The CDR3 region has the DNA TGCGCCAGCAGCCACCGGGGCCTGAACACTGAAGCTTTCTTT. This translates into CASSHRGLNTEAFF.

This clonotype was detected only a few times. V gene TRBV15 combines with J gene TRBJ2-1; 9 bases agree with TRBD1. This CDR3 contains 15 residues. J lost 3 bases, V lost 2 bases, and 2 bases had no gene match. Germline CDR1 is LNHNV and CDR2 is YYDKDF (reference sequence). The CDR3 reads CATSRRDRVYNEQFF. CDR3 DNA sequence: TGTGCCACCAGCAGACGGGACAGGGTCTACAATGAGCAGTTCTTC.